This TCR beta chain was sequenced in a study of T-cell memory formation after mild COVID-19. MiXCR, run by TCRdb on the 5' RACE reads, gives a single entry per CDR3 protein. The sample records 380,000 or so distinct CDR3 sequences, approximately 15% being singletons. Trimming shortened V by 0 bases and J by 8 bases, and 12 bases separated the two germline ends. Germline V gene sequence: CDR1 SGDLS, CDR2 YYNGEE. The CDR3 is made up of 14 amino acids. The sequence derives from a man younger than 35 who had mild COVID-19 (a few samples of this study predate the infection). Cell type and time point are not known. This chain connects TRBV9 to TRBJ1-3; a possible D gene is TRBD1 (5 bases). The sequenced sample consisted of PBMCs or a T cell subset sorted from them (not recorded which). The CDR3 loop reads CASSVAAQAYTIYF. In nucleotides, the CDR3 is TGTGCCAGCAGCGTAGCTGCACAGGCCTACACCATATATTTT.